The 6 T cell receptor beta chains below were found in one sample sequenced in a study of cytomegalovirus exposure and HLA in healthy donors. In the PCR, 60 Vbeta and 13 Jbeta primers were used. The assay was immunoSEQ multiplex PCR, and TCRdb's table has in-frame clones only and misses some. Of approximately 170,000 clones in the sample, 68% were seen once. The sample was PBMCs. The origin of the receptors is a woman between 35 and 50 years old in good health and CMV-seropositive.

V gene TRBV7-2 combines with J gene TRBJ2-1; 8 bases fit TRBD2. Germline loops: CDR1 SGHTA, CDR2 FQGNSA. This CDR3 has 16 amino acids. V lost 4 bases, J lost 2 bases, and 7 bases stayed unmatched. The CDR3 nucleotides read TGTGCCAGCAGCTGGGGGATAGCGGGGACCTACAATGAGCAGTTCTTC. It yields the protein CASSWGIAGTYNEQFF.

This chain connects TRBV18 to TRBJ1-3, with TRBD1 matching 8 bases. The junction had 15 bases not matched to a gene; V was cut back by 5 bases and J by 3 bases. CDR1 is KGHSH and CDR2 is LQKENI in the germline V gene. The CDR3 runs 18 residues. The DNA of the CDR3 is TGTGCCAGCTCAAGGTTAATCGACAGGGGTGAACTTGGAAACACCATATATTTT. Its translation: CASSRLIDRGELGNTIYF.

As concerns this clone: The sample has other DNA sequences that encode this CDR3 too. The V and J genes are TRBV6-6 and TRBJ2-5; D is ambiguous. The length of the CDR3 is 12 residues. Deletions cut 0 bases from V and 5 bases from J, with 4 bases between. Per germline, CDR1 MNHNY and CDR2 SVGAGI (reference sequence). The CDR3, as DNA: TGTGCCAGCAGTTACTCCGGGGAGACCCAGTACTTC. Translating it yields CASSYSGETQYF.

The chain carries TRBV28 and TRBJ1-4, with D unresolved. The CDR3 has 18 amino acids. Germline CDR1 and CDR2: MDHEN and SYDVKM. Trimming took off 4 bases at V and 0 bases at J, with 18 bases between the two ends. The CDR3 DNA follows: TGTGCCAGCAGTTCTAGAATGGGAGAACGAACAACTAATGAAAAACTGTTTTTT. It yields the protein CASSSRMGERTTNEKLFF. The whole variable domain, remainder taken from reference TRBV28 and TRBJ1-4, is DVKVTQSSRYLVKRTGEKVFLECVQDMDHENMFWYRQDPGLGLRLIYFSYDVKMKEKGDIPEGYSVSREKKERFSLILESASTNQTSMYLCASSSRMGERTTNEKLFFGSGTQLSVL.

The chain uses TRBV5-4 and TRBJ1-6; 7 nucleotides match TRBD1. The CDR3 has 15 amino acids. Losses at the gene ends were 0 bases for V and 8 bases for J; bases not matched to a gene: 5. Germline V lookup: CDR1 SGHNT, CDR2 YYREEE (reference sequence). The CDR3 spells CASSLVNRGDSPLHF. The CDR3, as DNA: TGTGCCAGCAGCTTGGTAAACAGGGGAGATTCACCCCTCCACTTT.

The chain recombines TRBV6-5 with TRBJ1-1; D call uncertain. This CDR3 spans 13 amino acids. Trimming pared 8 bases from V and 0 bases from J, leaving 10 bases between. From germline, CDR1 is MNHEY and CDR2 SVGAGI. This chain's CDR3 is CASLLGVNTEAFF. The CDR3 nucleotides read TGTGCCAGCCTCTTAGGAGTGAACACTGAAGCTTTCTTT.